Below are 23 T cell receptor beta chains sequenced from a single sample in a study of T-cell reconstitution after alpha-beta-depleted transplantation in children. Preparation of the TCRbeta library involved a method that used unique molecular identifiers. TCRdb passed the PCR reads through MiXCR, listing each CDR3 protein once. The sample contains more than 200,000 distinct CDR3 sequences, roughly a quarter of which appear only once. The input for sequencing was PBMCs, taken before TCRalphabeta/CD19-depleted stem cell transplant. The receptors shown here come from a girl aged 2-10 years with Fanconi anemia, due to receive a stem cell transplant.

The chain recombines TRBV7-3 with TRBJ2-5, with a weak D call TRBD1 (6 bases). The CDR3 is 15 amino acids. CDR1 is SGHTA and CDR2 is FQGTGA in the germline V gene. V lost 1 base and J 4 bases, leaving 13 bases between the germline ends. The CDR3 DNA reads TGTGCCAGCAGCTTAAATGGGGGCAGGGCAGAGACCCAGTACTTC. This sequence encodes CASSLNGGRAETQYF.

The chain links TRBV2 to TRBJ2-2; D may be TRBD1 or TRBD2 (7 bases each). Between the trimmed V and J ends, which lost 7 bases and 1 base, there was a span of 16 bases. Germline assignment: CDR1 SNHLY and CDR2 FYNNEI. The CDR3 loop spans 16 amino acids. Written as DNA, the CDR3 is TGTGCCAGCACTGGGAGGGGGCTAAGGAACACCGGGGAGCTGTTTTTT. It yields the protein CASTGRGLRNTGELFF.

In this sample, this clonotype turned up many times. J is TRBJ2-1 and V is TRBV28, with a possible D match to TRBD1 (6 bases). Germline assignment: CDR1 MDHEN and CDR2 SYDVKM. The CDR3 runs to 16 residues. Trimming removed 6 bases from V and 6 bases from J, with 21 bases in between. The CDR3 bases are TGTGCCAGCAGCCGTCTTCGGATGGGGGCCTTCAATGAGCAGTTCTTC. Amino acid sequence: CASSRLRMGAFNEQFF. Looking up the rest from reference TRBV28 and TRBJ2-1 gives the full variable domain: DVKVTQSSRYLVKRTGEKVFLECVQDMDHENMFWYRQDPGLGLRLIYFSYDVKMKEKGDIPEGYSVSREKKERFSLILESASTNQTSMYLCASSRLRMGAFNEQFFGPGTRLTVL.

The chain is built from TRBV29-1 and TRBJ2-6, with 14 bases identical to TRBD2. The V gene end was trimmed by 7 bases and the J gene end by 1 base; junction bases not matched to a gene: 6. Germline V gives CDR1 SQVTM, CDR2 ANQGSEA. The CDR3 length is 17 residues. Here the CDR3 DNA reads TGCAGCGCTGGGACTAGCGGGAGAGGATCTGGGGCCAACGTCCTGACTTTC. It is translated as CSAGTSGRGSGANVLTF.

The table lists this clonotype with a few counts. This chain links TRBV7-9 with TRBJ2-5; unclear D gene. Germline lookup yields CDR1 SEHNR and CDR2 FQNEAQ (reference sequence). This CDR3 has 14 residues. The V end was cut by 0 bases, the J end by 5 bases, with 10 bases between. The CDR3 is CASSLAIDPETQYF. The CDR3 region has the DNA TGTGCCAGCAGCTTAGCAATCGATCCCGAGACCCAGTACTTC.

The sample holds one count of this clonotype. The chain links TRBV20-1 to TRBJ2-5; the match to TRBD2 covers 12 bases. With V trimmed by 6 bases and J by 0 bases, 5 bases remained unmatched. In germline, CDR1 is DFQATT, CDR2 SNEGSKA (reference sequence). The CDR3 consists of 15 residues. The CDR3 sequence: CSASGLAGNQETQYF. The CDR3 nucleotides read TGCAGTGCCAGTGGACTAGCGGGGAACCAAGAGACCCAGTACTTC.

The CDR3 loop reads CASSPSGAQGYEQYF. The CDR3 coding sequence is TGTGCCAGCAGCCCTAGCGGGGCCCAGGGCTACGAGCAGTACTTC. The V and J genes are TRBV7-2 and TRBJ2-7; 9 bases align to TRBD2. The ends lost 5 bases at V and 3 bases at J; junction bases unmatched: 8. Germline CDR1 and CDR2: SGHTA and FQGNSA. The CDR3 totals 15 residues. The full variable domain, rest sourced from reference TRBV7-2 and TRBJ2-7, is GAGVSQSPSNKVTEKGKDVELRCDPISGHTALYWYRQSLGQGLEFLIYFQGNSAPDKSGLPSDRFSAERTGGSVSTLTIQRTQQEDSAVYLCASSPSGAQGYEQYFGPGTRLTVT.

This clonotype was seen repeatedly, ten times or more. The chain links TRBV20-1 to TRBJ2-7; D possibly corresponds to TRBD2 (5 bases). V was cut by 4 bases and J by 2 bases, with 15 bases left in between. Germline V lookup: CDR1 DFQATT, CDR2 SNEGSKA (reference sequence). This CDR3 contains 14 residues. In nucleotides, the CDR3 is TGCAGTGCTACAAGACGGGGAGTCACCTACGAGCAGTACTTC. The encoded protein is CSATRRGVTYEQYF.

This clonotype was seen many times. This chain joins TRBV29-1 and TRBJ2-1; tentative D call: TRBD2 (5 bases). From germline, CDR1 is SQVTM and CDR2 ANQGSEA. V was shortened by 5 bases and J by 15 bases, with 17 bases between the two germline ends. There are 11 residues in the CDR3. The CDR3 bases are TGCAGCGTTCTGCTCGGAAATCGGGGGTTCTTC. Amino acids: CSVLLGNRGFF.

The V call is TRBV5-4, the J call TRBJ2-3; 9 bases align to TRBD2. CDR1 and CDR2 (germline): SGHNT, YYREEE (reference sequence). J lost 2 bases, V lost 0 bases, and 10 bases had no gene match. The length of the CDR3 is 18 residues. The CDR3 DNA reads TGTGCCAGCAGCTTGGTTCATCAGCGGGGGGATTACACAGATACGCAGTATTTT. Translating gives CASSLVHQRGDYTDTQYF. Using reference TRBV5-4 and TRBJ2-3 for the parts outside the CDR3, the full variable domain is ETGVTQSPTHLIKTRGQQVTLRCSSQSGHNTVSWYQQALGQGPQFIFQYYREEENGRGNFPPRFSGLQFPNYSSELNVNALELDDSALYLCASSLVHQRGDYTDTQYFGPGTRLTVL.

This clonotype was detected ten times or more. The V call is TRBV20-1, the J call TRBJ2-7; 7 nucleotides line up with TRBD2. CDR1 is DFQATT and CDR2 is SNEGSKA in the germline V gene (reference sequence). V shed 0 bases, J shed 2 bases, and the junction held 7 bases outside the gene matches. The CDR3 runs to 15 residues. This CDR3 is CSAREWEGSAYEQYF. The CDR3 DNA sequence: TGCAGTGCTAGAGAATGGGAGGGGAGCGCCTACGAGCAGTACTTC.

There are many counts of this clonotype. The chain carries TRBV7-2 and TRBJ2-7; D uncertain. V was shortened by 4 bases and J by 7 bases, with 8 bases between the two germline ends. Germline-derived CDR1 and CDR2 are SGHTA and FQGNSA. The length of the CDR3 is 11 residues. The CDR3 sequence: CASSYDREQYF. Written as DNA, the CDR3 is TGTGCCAGCAGCTATGATAGGGAGCAGTACTTC.

Note on this clonotype: A junction boundary mismatches the germline segment, possibly from a read error. The V gene is TRBV4-2, the J gene TRBJ2-7; D may be TRBD2 (6 bases). Looked up from germline, CDR1 is LGHNA and CDR2 is YNFKEQ. This CDR3 spans 14 amino acids. For the CDR3, the DNA is TGTGCCAGGAGCCCCGGGACTGGAAACTACGAGCAGTACTTC. Encoded protein: CARSPGTGNYEQYF.

This clonotype has just a few counts. J is TRBJ2-7 and V is TRBV4-1; the D gene is possibly TRBD2 (5 bases). Trimming removed 3 bases at V and 2 bases at J, with 14 bases between. Per the germline V gene, CDR1 is MGHRA and CDR2 is YSYEKL. The CDR3 is made up of 15 amino acids. The CDR3: CASSHTSGGAYEQYF. The DNA for the CDR3 is TGCGCCAGCAGCCACACTAGTGGAGGCGCCTACGAGCAGTACTTC.

The rearrangement links TRBV29-1 to TRBJ1-2, with D possibly matching TRBD1 (5 bases). Trimming left V 6 bases short and J 4 bases short, with 9 bases between. Germline assignment: CDR1 SQVTM and CDR2 ANQGSEA. This CDR3 contains 11 residues. CDR3 residues: CSVVGGYGYTF. Here the CDR3 DNA reads TGCAGCGTAGTGGGGGGCTATGGCTACACCTTC.

This clonotype was picked up many times. The chain uses TRBV29-1 and TRBJ2-7, with 7 nucleotides matching TRBD1. V trimming: 6 bases; J trimming: 6 bases; junction bases outside the gene matches: 5. Germline loops: CDR1 SQVTM, CDR2 ANQGSEA. This CDR3 has 11 residues. As DNA, the CDR3 is TGCAGCGTCGAACAGGGGTCCGAGCAGTACTTC. Amino acid sequence: CSVEQGSEQYF.

The sample holds many counts of this clonotype. The chain recombines TRBV7-2 with TRBJ2-7; D remains unclear. This CDR3 has 14 residues. Trimming pared 0 bases from V and 3 bases from J, leaving 9 bases between. In germline, CDR1 is SGHTA, CDR2 FQGNSA. The CDR3 DNA sequence: TGTGCCAGCAGCTTAGCTAAACAGTTCTACGAGCAGTACTTC. Amino acid sequence: CASSLAKQFYEQYF.

This clonotype was detected many times. This chain links TRBV5-1 with TRBJ1-2; possible D gene TRBD1, 6 bases. This CDR3 spans 14 amino acids. Trimming took 0 bases from V and 6 from J, leaving 12 bases between them. Germline V gene data show CDR1 as SGHRS and CDR2 as YFSETQ. CDR3 amino acids: CASSLEPQGHGYTF. Here the CDR3 DNA reads TGCGCCAGCAGCTTGGAACCCCAGGGGCATGGCTACACCTTC.

This clonotype was seen a handful of times. J is TRBJ1-2 and V is TRBV29-1; D is unresolved. The V end was cut by 1 base, the J end by 0 bases, with 6 bases between. The germline gives CDR1 SQVTM, CDR2 ANQGSEA. The CDR3 loop spans 13 amino acids. CDR3 protein: CSVEGFTNYGYTF. CDR3 DNA sequence: TGCAGCGTTGAAGGTTTCACTAACTATGGCTACACCTTC. Full variable domain (remainder filled in from reference TRBV29-1 and TRBJ1-2): SAVISQKPSRDICQRGTSLTIQCQVDSQVTMMFWYRQQPGQSLTLIATANQGSEATYESGFVIDKFPISRPNLTFSTLTVSNMSPEDSSIYLCSVEGFTNYGYTFGSGTRLTVV.

This clonotype was found once. The chain couples TRBV24-1 to TRBJ2-1; possible D gene TRBD1, 5 bases. Germline V gene data show CDR1 as KGHDR and CDR2 as SFDVKD. Trimming removed 4 bases at V and 2 bases at J, with 14 bases between. There are 16 residues in the CDR3. The CDR3 nucleotides read TGTGCCACCAGTGACACTCTAAAGGGGCCCTACAATGAGCAGTTCTTC. It specifies CATSDTLKGPYNEQFF.

This clonotype appeared many times. The J gene is TRBJ2-7, the V gene TRBV29-1; D is uncertain. From germline, CDR1 is SQVTM and CDR2 ANQGSEA. Trimming left V 4 bases short and J 0 bases short, with 16 bases between. The CDR3 length is 15 residues. CDR3 sequence: CSVVGFQGPSYEQYF. The CDR3, as DNA: TGCAGCGTTGTCGGGTTTCAAGGGCCCTCCTACGAGCAGTACTTC.

The V gene is TRBV29-1, the J gene TRBJ1-2; 9 positions agree with TRBD1. Trimming took 0 bases from V and 8 from J; bases not matched to a gene: 10. Per the germline V gene, CDR1 is SQVTM and CDR2 is ANQGSEA. The CDR3 length is 15 residues. CDR3 region: CSVEDRGQGTIGYTF. The CDR3 region has the DNA TGCAGCGTTGAAGATAGAGGACAGGGGACTATAGGCTACACCTTC.

This clonotype showed up many times. This sequence joins TRBV7-2 and TRBJ1-1; TRBD1 matches 7 bases. Germline loops: CDR1 SGHTA, CDR2 FQGNSA. V was pared by 4 bases and J by 11 bases, with 13 bases of the junction left unmatched. The CDR3 sequence is 14 residues long. The CDR3, as DNA: TGTGCCAGCAGCTCCCGGACAGGCCTAAGTTGGGCTTTCTTT. Residues: CASSSRTGLSWAFF.